These 18 T cell receptor beta chains were all obtained from the same sample, sequenced in a study of technical replicates of blood from a handful of donors. The protocol was immunoSEQ multiplex PCR, while the TCRdb copy is restricted to in-frame clones and leaves out a portion. This table has about 13,000 clones, around 79% appearing once. The sample was PBMCs. The receptors were sampled from a human donor in good health.

The chain employs TRBV6-1 and TRBJ2-3; D is perhaps TRBD2 (6 bases). V lost 6 bases, J lost 0 bases, and 13 bases lay in between. This CDR3 is built from 15 residues. Germline CDR1 is MNHNS and CDR2 is SASEGT. In DNA, the CDR3 is TGTGCCAGCAGGGCCATAGCGGAAAGCACAGATACGCAGTATTTT. It is translated as CASRAIAESTDTQYF.

J is TRBJ2-1 and V is TRBV7-9; D is uncertain. V gave up 3 bases and J gave up 5 bases, with 14 bases separating them. The germline V gene has CDR1 SEHNR and CDR2 FQNEAQ (reference sequence). There are 15 residues in the CDR3. The CDR3: CASSLRQTLNNEQFF. CDR3 sequence (DNA): TGTGCCAGCAGCTTGAGGCAGACCCTCAACAATGAGCAGTTCTTC.

The rearrangement links TRBV5-1 to TRBJ2-3; D is undetermined. The V gene lost 4 bases and the J gene lost 4 bases, with 13 bases spanning the gap. The CDR3 spans 14 residues. Germline CDR1 is SGHRS and CDR2 is YFSETQ. The CDR3 DNA follows: TGCGCCAGCAGCCAAAGAACCTCGGCAGATACGCAGTATTTT. This gives the protein CASSQRTSADTQYF.

J is TRBJ1-2 and V is TRBV5-1, with TRBD1 as a possible D gene (5 bases). The ends were cut back, 4 bases at V and 2 bases at J, with 9 bases in the middle. This CDR3 has 13 residues. Per germline, CDR1 SGHRS and CDR2 YFSETQ. The CDR3 loop reads CASSPDRNYGYTF. Written as DNA, the CDR3 is TGCGCCAGCAGCCCTGACAGAAACTATGGCTACACCTTC.

This chain links TRBV29-1 with TRBJ2-7; D is possibly TRBD1 (6 bases). Per the germline V gene, CDR1 is SQVTM and CDR2 is ANQGSEA. Trimming left V 6 bases short and J 9 bases short, with 18 bases between. The CDR3 loop spans 12 amino acids. The CDR3 loop is CSVRPGGEVQYF. The CDR3 coding sequence is TGCAGCGTCCGTCCTGGGGGCGAGGTGCAGTACTTC.

The chain links TRBV10-3 to TRBJ2-1; D may be TRBD1 (5 bases). Germline V lookup: CDR1 ENHRY, CDR2 SYGVKD. V dropped 11 bases and J dropped 2 bases, with 13 bases sitting between them. CDR3 size: 13 residues. In DNA form, the CDR3 reads TGTGCCTTTGGAAGGGGTGCCTACAATGAGCAGTTCTTC. Amino acids: CAFGRGAYNEQFF.

V usage is TRBV2 and J usage is TRBJ2-7; the match to TRBD1 covers 8 bases. V shed 7 bases and J 1 base; nucleotides not matched to a gene: 3. The germline gives CDR1 SNHLY, CDR2 FYNNEI. This CDR3 has 13 residues. CDR3 in DNA: TGTGCCAGCAACGGACAGGGTTCCTACGAGCAGTACTTC. It codes for CASNGQGSYEQYF.

The rearrangement links TRBV28 to TRBJ1-5; tentative D call: TRBD1 (6 bases). This CDR3 is 13 amino acids long. The V gene lost 6 bases and the J gene lost 3 bases, with 9 bases spanning the gap. Germline V gene lookup returns CDR1 MDHEN and CDR2 SYDVKM. The chain's CDR3 is CASRTGYNQPQHF. DNA for the CDR3: TGTGCCAGCAGAACAGGGTACAATCAGCCCCAGCATTTT.

In its sample, this clone was seen a few times. The chain has TRBV2 and TRBJ1-1, with a tentative D call TRBD1 (6 bases). CDR1 is SNHLY and CDR2 is FYNNEI in the germline V gene. There are 15 residues in the CDR3. V was pared by 5 bases and J by 0 bases, with 13 bases between. As DNA, the CDR3 is TGTGCCAGCAGTACAGGGAGGGATTTGAACACTGAAGCTTTCTTT. Translation gives CASSTGRDLNTEAFF.

The genes are TRBV7-9 and TRBJ2-7; 10 bases line up with TRBD1. Looked up from germline, CDR1 is SEHNR and CDR2 is FQNEAQ (reference sequence). The CDR3 loop spans 15 amino acids. The V gene end was trimmed by 6 bases and the J gene end by 2 bases; junction bases not matched to a gene: 7. DNA for the CDR3: TGTGCCAGCAGTAAGGACAGGGGGTTTGCCTACGAGCAGTACTTC. Translation gives CASSKDRGFAYEQYF.

This rearrangement joins TRBV5-6 to TRBJ2-7, with D tentatively TRBD1 (6 bases). CDR1 and CDR2 (germline): SGHDT, YYEEEE. The germline V and J ends were trimmed by 0 bases and 2 bases, with 18 bases remaining between them. The CDR3 contains 17 residues. CDR3 protein: CASSLGDVAGVPYEQYF. The CDR3 DNA follows: TGTGCCAGCAGCTTGGGCGACGTGGCAGGGGTGCCCTACGAGCAGTACTTC.

This clone was seen more than once but under ten times. This chain links TRBV27 with TRBJ2-7; unclear D gene. With 0 bases removed from V and 0 bases from J, the gap between germline ends came to 9 bases. Germline V lookup: CDR1 MNHEY, CDR2 SMNVEV (reference sequence). The CDR3 contains 15 residues. CDR3 loop: CASSLSGWSSYEQYF. CDR3 DNA: TGTGCCAGCAGTTTATCTGGGTGGAGCTCCTACGAGCAGTACTTC.

This chain connects TRBV9 to TRBJ2-2; TRBD2 matches at 11 bases. The V and J ends lost 2 bases and 6 bases, in that order; junction bases with no gene match: 12. The germline gives CDR1 SGDLS, CDR2 YYNGEE. This CDR3 contains 18 residues. The CDR3 region is CASSVGTTSGSIPGELFF. The CDR3 DNA is TGTGCCAGCAGCGTGGGTACAACTAGCGGGAGTATCCCCGGGGAGCTGTTTTTT.

The genes are TRBV11-3 and TRBJ2-5; the D gene is possibly TRBD2 (7 bases). The CDR3 has 17 residues. With 1 base removed from V and 2 bases from J, the gap between germline ends came to 17 bases. Germline-derived CDR1 and CDR2 are SGHNT and YENEEA. This CDR3 reads CASSLGRGAWSQETQYF. CDR3 DNA: TGTGCCAGCAGCTTAGGCCGGGGGGCATGGTCGCAAGAGACCCAGTACTTC.

J is TRBJ2-3 and V is TRBV6-1; 7 nucleotides align to TRBD1. The germline gives CDR1 MNHNS, CDR2 SASEGT. The CDR3 length is 13 residues. With 1 base clipped from V and 11 bases from J, the junction kept 6 bases outside the gene matches. CDR3 sequence: CASSEGQGQGQYF. CDR3 bases: TGTGCCAGCAGTGAAGGACAGGGCCAAGGGCAGTATTTT.

The V and J genes are TRBV7-6 and TRBJ2-2; D uncertain. The V gene lost 5 bases and the J gene lost 1 base, with 17 bases spanning the gap. The CDR3 consists of 17 residues. Germline CDR1 SGHVS, CDR2 FNYEAQ. This CDR3 is CASSLHPSTGNTGELFF. In DNA form, the CDR3 reads TGTGCCAGCAGCCTTCACCCGAGTACGGGGAACACCGGGGAGCTGTTTTTT.

The chain links TRBV5-1 to TRBJ2-7; possibly TRBD1 for D (5 bases). CDR1 and CDR2 from the germline V gene are SGHRS and YFSETQ. Deletions cut 0 bases from V and 4 bases from J, with 8 bases between. CDR3 length: 13 amino acids. The CDR3 nucleotides are TGCGCCAGCAGCTTGGGGGGCGATTACGAGCAGTACTTC. Its translation: CASSLGGDYEQYF.

The chain is built from TRBV6-5 and TRBJ2-7, with 7 bases fitting TRBD1. The CDR3 covers 13 residues. V shed 4 bases, J shed 6 bases, and the junction held 6 bases outside the gene matches. Germline CDR1 MNHEY, CDR2 SVGAGI. CDR3 protein: CASSWGTAAEQYF. The DNA of the CDR3 is TGTGCCAGCAGTTGGGGGACAGCGGCCGAGCAGTACTTC.